The present T cell receptor (beta chain) was sequenced within a study of blood T cell repertoires in COVID-19 (dated by TCRdb to 2020 to 2021). About the study as a whole: Samples covering the acute and convalescent phases of COVID-19 were provided by collaborators in the United States, Italy and Spain. The material from the prospective study consisted of cDNA or gDNA derived from T cells, B-cell-depleted T cells, or PBMCs. Subjects who had been exposed to COVID-19, were actively infected with it, or had recovered from it provided the deeply sampled blood TCRbeta repertoires that made up the dataset. The repertoires were made available in a free public database intended to serve as a resource for research on the immune response to SARS-CoV-2. Samples came from the ongoing ImmuneRACE study (first 160 participants) plus 1,254 subjects from 6 global collaborators. Sample metadata almost always included a de-identified subject ID, COVID-19 status, age in years and sex. Where available, HLA class I and class II types were obtained from metadata supplied by the sample provider rather than from assay-based typing. What the authors observed across the whole study: How much clinical and demographic metadata was included differed by source and by participant, and the metadata was provided uncurated.

Measured from the cysteine to the phenylalanine, the CDR3 is 15 residues long. This entry keeps only the CDR3 DNA: 45 bases, framed from base 1. The germline V gene encodes CDR1 LNHDA and CDR2 SQIVND (reference sequence). Cut back by 7 bases and 3 bases, the V and J ends lie 18 bases apart. As to this clone: What antigen it recognizes has not been identified. No much larger clone exists at a distance of one base, and base qualities are not known.

TCRbeta CDR3 regions were amplified from genomic DNA using the immunoSEQ Assay, a bias-controlled multiplex PCR. On the study's bioinformatics: The number of nucleated cells in each sample was estimated from the amplification of reference gene primers within the assay. To quantify the absolute abundance of each unique TCRbeta CDR3 rearrangement, sequence reads were collapsed and filtered. For each sample, productive Simpson clonality was calculated by taking the square root of Simpson's diversity index across productive rearrangements. TCRdb limited this immuneACCESS table to in-frame rearrangements with V and J called. A share of clones is missing; checked studies link under half to unresolved V genes, and the rest is unexplained. The V and J calls and clone size are taken from that table; D and trimming were inferred from the DNA. The sample includes 95,000 to 110,000 clones, with 80% to 90% observed a single time. The ten largest clones take up approximately 3.5% of the sample.

The collaborating institutions used their own protocols to collect whole blood in K2EDTA tubes. For TCRbeta analysis, collaborator samples were shipped as frozen whole blood, as isolated PBMCs, or as DNA extracted from either sample type. This clonotype originated in a woman aged 55 to 70 with acute or convalescent COVID-19. Recombination connected TRBV19 to TRBJ1-2; TRBD1 is perhaps the D gene, given 5 matching bases. The sequenced material came from peripheral blood. The CDR3 region has the sequence CASTADRVGDYGYTF. The sequence in DNA is TGTGCCAGTACCGCAGACAGAGTTGGGGACTATGGCTACACCTTC.